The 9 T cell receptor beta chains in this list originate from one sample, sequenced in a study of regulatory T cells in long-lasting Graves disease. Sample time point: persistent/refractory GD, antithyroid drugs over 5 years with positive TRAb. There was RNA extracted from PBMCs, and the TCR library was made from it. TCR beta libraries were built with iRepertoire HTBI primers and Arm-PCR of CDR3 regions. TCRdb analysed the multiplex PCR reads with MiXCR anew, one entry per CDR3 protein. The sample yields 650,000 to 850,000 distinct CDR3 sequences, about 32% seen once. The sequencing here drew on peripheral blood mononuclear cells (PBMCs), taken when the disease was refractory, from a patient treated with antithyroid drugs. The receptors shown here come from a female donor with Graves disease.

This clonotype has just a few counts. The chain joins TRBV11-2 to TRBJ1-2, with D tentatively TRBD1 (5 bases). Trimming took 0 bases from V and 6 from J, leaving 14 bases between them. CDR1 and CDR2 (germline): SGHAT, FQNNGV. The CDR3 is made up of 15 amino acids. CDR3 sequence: CASSLDQRTRNGYTF. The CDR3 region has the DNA TGTGCCAGCAGCTTAGATCAGAGGACACGAAATGGCTACACCTTC. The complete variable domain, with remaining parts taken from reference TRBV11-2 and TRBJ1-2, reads EAGVAQSPRYKIIEKRQSVAFWCNPISGHATLYWYQQILGQGPKLLIQFQNNGVVDDSQLPKDRFSAERLKGVDSTLKIQPAKLEDSAVYLCASSLDQRTRNGYTFGSGTRLTVV.

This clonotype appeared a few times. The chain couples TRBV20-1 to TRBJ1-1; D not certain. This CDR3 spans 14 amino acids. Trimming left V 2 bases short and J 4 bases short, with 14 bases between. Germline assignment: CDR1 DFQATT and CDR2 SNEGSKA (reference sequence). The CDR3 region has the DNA TGCAGTGCTAGATTTGCGGGGAGATCCACTGAAGCTTTCTTT. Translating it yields CSARFAGRSTEAFF.

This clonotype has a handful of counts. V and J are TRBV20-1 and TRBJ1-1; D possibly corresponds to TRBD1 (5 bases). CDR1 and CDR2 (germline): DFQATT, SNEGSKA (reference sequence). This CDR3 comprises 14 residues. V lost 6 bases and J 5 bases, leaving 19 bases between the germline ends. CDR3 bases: TGCAGTGCAGACCACGGGACGACGGGTACTGAAGCTTTCTTT. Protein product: CSADHGTTGTEAFF.

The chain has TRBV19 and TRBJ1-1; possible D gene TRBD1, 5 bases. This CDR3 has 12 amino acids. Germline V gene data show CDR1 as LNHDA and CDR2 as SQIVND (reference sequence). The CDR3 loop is CAVGRENGEAFF. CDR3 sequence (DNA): TGTGCGGTAGGCAGGGAAAACGGTGAAGCTTTCTTT.

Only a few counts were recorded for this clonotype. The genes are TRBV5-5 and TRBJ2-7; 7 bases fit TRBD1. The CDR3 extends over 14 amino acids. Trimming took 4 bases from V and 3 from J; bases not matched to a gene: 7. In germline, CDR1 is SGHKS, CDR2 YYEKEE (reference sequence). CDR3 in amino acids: CASSTTGLGYEQYF. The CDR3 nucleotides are TGTGCCAGCAGCACGACAGGGCTGGGCTACGAGCAGTACTTC.

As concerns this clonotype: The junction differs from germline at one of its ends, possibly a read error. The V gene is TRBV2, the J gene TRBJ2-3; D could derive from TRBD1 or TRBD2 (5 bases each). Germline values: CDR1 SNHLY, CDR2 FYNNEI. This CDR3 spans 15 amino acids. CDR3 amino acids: CVSRRDYGHTDTQYF. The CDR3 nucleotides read TGTGTCAGCAGAAGAGACTACGGACACACAGATACGCAGTATTTT.

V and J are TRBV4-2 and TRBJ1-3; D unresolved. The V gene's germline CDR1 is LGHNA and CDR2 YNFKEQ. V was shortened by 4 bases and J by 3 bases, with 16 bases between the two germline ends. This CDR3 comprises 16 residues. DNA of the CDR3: TGTGCCAGCAGCCCATCGGCGGCAGGTGGTGGAAACACCATATATTTT. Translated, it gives CASSPSAAGGGNTIYF.

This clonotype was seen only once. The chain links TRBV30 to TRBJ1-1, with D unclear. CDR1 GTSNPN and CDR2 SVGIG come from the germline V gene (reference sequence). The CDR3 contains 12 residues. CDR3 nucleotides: TGTTCCCCTCTGCACGTGAACACTGAAGCTTTCTTT. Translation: CSPLHVNTEAFF. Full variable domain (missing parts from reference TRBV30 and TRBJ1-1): SQTIHQWPATLVQPVGSPLSLECTVEGTSNPNLYWYRQAAGRGLQLLFYSVGIGQISSEVPQNLSASRPQDRQFILSSKKLLLSDSGFYLCSPLHVNTEAFFGQGTRLTVV.

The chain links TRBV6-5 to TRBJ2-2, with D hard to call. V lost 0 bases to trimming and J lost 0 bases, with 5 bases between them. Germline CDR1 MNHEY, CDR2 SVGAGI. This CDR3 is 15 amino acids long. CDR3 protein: CASSYSRTNTGELFF. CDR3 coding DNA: TGTGCCAGCAGTTACTCACGGACGAACACCGGGGAGCTGTTTTTT.